This T cell receptor (beta chain) was found in a study of cytomegalovirus exposure and HLA in healthy donors. Study details: Of the donors genotyped, 398 in all, about 80% fell in the Caucasian-associated ancestry cluster.

Study-wide points: Donors were assumed by presence/absence analyses to have roughly uniform sequencing depth. Some V segments, TRBV6-2 and TRBV6-3 among them, were indistinguishable and were therefore excluded. CMV antigen specificity of a few CMV-associated chains was confirmed in vitro.

CDR1 is MDHEN and CDR2 is SYDVKM in the germline V gene. V shed 6 bases and J shed 5 bases, with 11 bases lying between them. The CDR3 contains 13 residues. In the PCR, 60 Vbeta and 13 Jbeta primers were used. Only in-frame clones appear in the TCRdb table, and some are missing; sequencing was by immunoSEQ multiplex PCR. Among about 180,000 clones, around four fifths were seen once, and the ten largest hold about 3.8%. In regard to this clone: Its antigen is still unknown.

The sequenced material came from PBMCs. This chain joins TRBV28 and TRBJ2-4, with D unresolved. This TCR was sampled from an older woman in good health and CMV-seropositive. DNA for the CDR3: TGTGCCAGCAGAAAGAAGCAGGAAAACATTCAGTACTTC. Amino acids: CASRKKQENIQYF.